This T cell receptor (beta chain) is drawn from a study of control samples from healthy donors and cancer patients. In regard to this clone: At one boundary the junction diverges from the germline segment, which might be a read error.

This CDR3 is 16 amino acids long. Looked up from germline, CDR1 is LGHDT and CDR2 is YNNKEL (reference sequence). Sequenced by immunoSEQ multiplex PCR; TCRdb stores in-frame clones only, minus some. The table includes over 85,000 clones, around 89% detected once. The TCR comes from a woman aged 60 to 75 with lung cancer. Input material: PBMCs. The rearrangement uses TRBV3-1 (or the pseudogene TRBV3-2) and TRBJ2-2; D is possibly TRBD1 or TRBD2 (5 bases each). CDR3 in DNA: TGTGCCAGCAGCCAAAGAGGTGGGACGAACGCCGGGGAGCTGTTTTTT. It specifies CASSQRGGTNAGELFF.